The 23 T cell receptor beta chains given below trace back to one sample, sequenced in a study of T cell changes during pregnancy in multiple sclerosis. Libraries were prepared by immunoSEQ multiplex PCR; TCRdb keeps only in-frame clonotypes and omits some of them. The repertoire holds some 51,000 clones, around 92% seen once, with around 4.2% in the top ten. The sample here was CD8+ T cells from peripheral blood mononuclear cells, taken in the first trimester of pregnancy. The receptor source for this set is a female donor with multiple sclerosis, enrolled in a pregnancy study.

J is TRBJ2-5 and V is TRBV4-2; 9 bases are a match to TRBD2. The CDR3 extends over 15 amino acids. The trim removed 4 bases at V and 4 bases at J, leaving 7 bases unmatched. Per germline, CDR1 LGHNA and CDR2 YNFKEQ. The CDR3 nucleotides read TGTGCCAGCAGCCCCAATGGAGCGGGGGGAGAGACCCAGTACTTC. This sequence encodes CASSPNGAGGETQYF.

The chain uses TRBV28 and TRBJ2-3; D might be TRBD1 (6 bases). Germline CDR1 is MDHEN and CDR2 is SYDVKM. The CDR3 is 16 amino acids. Trimming removed 4 bases at V and 2 bases at J, with 16 bases between. CDR3: CASSSWTDSPTDTQYF. CDR3 sequence (DNA): TGTGCCAGCAGTTCCTGGACAGATAGTCCCACAGATACGCAGTATTTT.

The chain has TRBV7-2 and TRBJ2-7; perhaps TRBD1 as D (6 bases). The germline gives CDR1 SGHTA, CDR2 FQGNSA. CDR3 size: 14 residues. Trimming removed 3 bases from V and 2 bases from J, with 11 bases in between. This chain's CDR3 is CASSFWGPAYEQYF. The CDR3 DNA reads as TGTGCCAGCAGCTTTTGGGGGCCCGCCTACGAGCAGTACTTC.

The J gene is TRBJ2-7, the V gene TRBV6-1; D remains unclear. Trimming pared 0 bases from V and 4 bases from J, leaving 7 bases between. The CDR3 has 13 residues. The germline CDR1 and CDR2 sequences are MNHNS and SASEGT. CDR3 coding DNA: TGTGCCAGCAGTGAAGCGCTAGGTTACGAGCAGTACTTC. Its protein product is CASSEALGYEQYF.

This clone was observed a single time. The chain employs TRBV9 and TRBJ1-2; D not certain. V lost 0 bases and J lost 4, with 16 bases in between. Germline V gene sequence: CDR1 SGDLS, CDR2 YYNGEE. The CDR3 runs 16 residues. CDR3 bases: TGTGCCAGCAGCGTAGAGTCAGCGGGCAGGACCTATGGCTACACCTTC. Encoded protein: CASSVESAGRTYGYTF.

The chain links TRBV9 to TRBJ1-3, with a possible D match to TRBD1 (6 bases). The CDR3 loop spans 16 amino acids. V gave up 4 bases and J gave up 1 base, with 15 bases separating them. Germline V gene lookup returns CDR1 SGDLS and CDR2 YYNGEE. CDR3 in amino acids: CASSPFSDRSGNTIYF. Here the CDR3 DNA reads TGTGCCAGCAGCCCATTCTCCGACAGGTCTGGAAACACCATATATTTT. Supplemented by reference TRBV9 and TRBJ1-3, the full variable domain reads DSGVTQTPKHLITATGQRVTLRCSPRSGDLSVYWYQQSLDQGLQFLIQYYNGEERAKGNILERFSAQQFPDLHSELNLSSLELGDSALYFCASSPFSDRSGNTIYFGEGSWLTVV.

V usage is TRBV5-8 and J usage is TRBJ1-1; tentatively, D is TRBD1 (5 bases). The CDR3 consists of 15 residues. The germline V gene encodes CDR1 SGHTS and CDR2 YDEGEE. Deletions cut 0 bases from V and 7 bases from J, with 16 bases between. The CDR3 protein is CASSLVDNRIREAFF. For the CDR3, the DNA is TGTGCCAGCAGCTTGGTGGACAACAGGATCCGTGAAGCTTTCTTT.

The chain carries TRBV28 and TRBJ2-7; 7 nucleotides match TRBD2. Unmatched junction bases numbered 4, after V lost 3 bases and J lost 2 bases. The CDR3 has 14 amino acids. Germline V gives CDR1 MDHEN, CDR2 SYDVKM. The DNA of the CDR3 is TGTGCCAGCAGTTTCGACAGCGGGACCTACGAGCAGTACTTC. Amino acid sequence: CASSFDSGTYEQYF.

The genes are TRBV27 and TRBJ2-5; possibly TRBD1 for D (7 bases). CDR1 is MNHEY and CDR2 is SMNVEV in the germline V gene (reference sequence). V lost 7 bases to trimming and J lost 1 base, with 16 bases between them. CDR3 length equals 15 residues. CDR3 loop: CASKRRGRVQETQYF. The DNA of the CDR3 is TGTGCCAGCAAAAGGAGGGGGCGGGTCCAAGAGACCCAGTACTTC.

This chain joins TRBV7-8 and TRBJ2-3; the match to TRBD2 covers 9 bases. V lost 4 bases, J lost 0 bases, and 5 bases stayed unmatched. The CDR3 contains 16 residues. CDR1 and CDR2 (germline): SGHVS, FQNEAQ. This chain's CDR3 is CASSSLAGVSTDTQYF. CDR3 nucleotide sequence: TGTGCCAGCAGCTCCTTAGCGGGAGTTAGCACAGATACGCAGTATTTT. Full variable domain (rest looked up from reference TRBV7-8 and TRBJ2-3): GAGVSQSPRYKVAKRGQDVALRCDPISGHVSLFWYQQALGQGPEFLTYFQNEAQLDKSGLPSDRFFAERPEGSVSTLKIQRTQQEDSAVYLCASSSLAGVSTDTQYFGPGTRLTVL.

The sample holds a few counts of this clone. The chain uses TRBV2 and TRBJ2-7; D ambiguous. CDR3 length: 16 amino acids. Germline CDR1 SNHLY, CDR2 FYNNEI. Trimming cost V 4 bases and J 2 bases, with 18 bases left between them. The CDR3, as DNA: TGTGCCAGCAGTGTGGAAGTCAGCGCACCGACCTACGAGCAGTACTTC. Its translation: CASSVEVSAPTYEQYF.

The rearrangement links TRBV4-2 to TRBJ2-5; 14 nucleotides agree with TRBD2. CDR1 is LGHNA, CDR2 YNFKEQ, per germline. The length of the CDR3 is 17 residues. The junction had 6 bases not matched to a gene; V was cut back by 3 bases and J by 3 bases. CDR3 nucleotide sequence: TGTGCCAGCAGCCACGGGACTAGCGGGAGTATTAAAGAGACCCAGTACTTC. It encodes CASSHGTSGSIKETQYF.

V usage is TRBV19 and J usage is TRBJ2-5, with a weak D call TRBD2 (7 bases). Between the trimmed V and J ends, which lost 5 bases and 4 bases, there was a span of 20 bases. Germline CDR1 reads LNHDA; CDR2 reads SQIVND (reference sequence). The CDR3 has 16 amino acids. The CDR3 spells CASSPNEGGTSETQYF. The CDR3 DNA follows: TGTGCCAGTAGTCCGAATGAGGGGGGGACATCAGAGACCCAGTACTTC.

The genes are TRBV5-1 and TRBJ2-2; the match to TRBD1 covers 9 bases. Germline V lookup: CDR1 SGHRS, CDR2 YFSETQ. The CDR3 runs to 17 residues. The V gene end was trimmed by 0 bases and the J gene end by 4 bases; junction bases not matched to a gene: 7. The CDR3 nucleotides read TGCGCCAGCAGCTTGGTGGGGACAGGGCTGGCCACCGGGGAGCTGTTTTTT. As protein: CASSLVGTGLATGELFF.

In DNA, the CDR3 is TGCGCCAGCAGCTTGGCCCCTAGCGGGAGGTACAATGAGCAGTTCTTC. It encodes CASSLAPSGRYNEQFF. This rearrangement joins TRBV5-1 to TRBJ2-1, with 11 bases fitting TRBD2. With 0 bases clipped from V and 4 bases from J, the junction kept 3 bases outside the gene matches. The CDR3 length is 16 residues. Per the germline V gene, CDR1 is SGHRS and CDR2 is YFSETQ.

V gene TRBV19 combines with J gene TRBJ2-7, with TRBD2 as a possible D gene (6 bases). Germline CDR1 is LNHDA and CDR2 is SQIVND (reference sequence). The CDR3 runs 13 residues. V was trimmed by 1 base and J by 7 bases, leaving 11 bases between them. The CDR3 coding sequence is TGTGCCAGTAGTATAGGAACCGGGGGAGAGCAGTACTTC. It encodes CASSIGTGGEQYF.

The rearrangement uses TRBV2 and TRBJ1-2; TRBD1 aligns across 8 bases. The CDR3 sequence is 14 residues long. From germline, CDR1 is SNHLY and CDR2 FYNNEI. V was clipped by 10 bases and J by 1 base; unmatched bases: 8. The CDR3 DNA is TGTGCCATTCCAACGACAGGGGATAACTATGGCTACACCTTC. Translating gives CAIPTTGDNYGYTF.

The chain joins TRBV29-1 to TRBJ2-5; the match to TRBD2 covers 7 bases. This CDR3 region has 14 residues. The germline V gene has CDR1 SQVTM and CDR2 ANQGSEA. V was pared by 6 bases and J by 3 bases, with 10 bases of the junction left unmatched. The CDR3 region has the DNA TGCAGCGTGCTAAGGGTGGCGGGAGAAGAGACCCAGTACTTC. Amino acid sequence: CSVLRVAGEETQYF. Full variable domain (rest looked up from reference TRBV29-1 and TRBJ2-5): SAVISQKPSRDICQRGTSLTIQCQVDSQVTMMFWYRQQPGQSLTLIATANQGSEATYESGFVIDKFPISRPNLTFSTLTVSNMSPEDSSIYLCSVLRVAGEETQYFGPGTRLLVL.

The chain employs TRBV27 and TRBJ2-1; 7 bases match TRBD1. Losses at the gene ends were 6 bases for V and 3 bases for J; bases not matched to a gene: 8. Germline V gives CDR1 MNHEY, CDR2 SMNVEV (reference sequence). The CDR3 totals 15 residues. The CDR3 loop reads CASSPGTEFYNEQFF. DNA for the CDR3: TGTGCCAGCAGCCCCGGGACAGAATTCTACAATGAGCAGTTCTTC.

V and J are TRBV18 and TRBJ1-1, with a weak D call TRBD1 (5 bases). V shed 6 bases and J shed 0 bases, with 14 bases lying between them. Germline assignment: CDR1 KGHSH and CDR2 LQKENI. The CDR3 contains 15 residues. The CDR3 nucleotides are TGTGCCAGCTCGTCAGGGACTGCTATGAACACTGAAGCTTTCTTT. Its protein is CASSSGTAMNTEAFF.

The rearrangement uses TRBV2 and TRBJ2-7, with TRBD2 matching over 7 bases. V shed 2 bases and J 5 bases; nucleotides not matched to a gene: 9. Germline-derived CDR1 and CDR2 are SNHLY and FYNNEI. The CDR3 length is 15 residues. CDR3 amino acids: CASSEWGGSTHEQYF. The CDR3 region has the DNA TGTGCCAGCAGTGAATGGGGGGGAAGCACCCACGAGCAGTACTTC. Drawing the rest from reference TRBV2 and TRBJ2-7, the complete variable domain is EPEVTQTPSHQVTQMGQEVILRCVPISNHLYFYWYRQILGQKVEFLVSFYNNEISEKSEIFDDQFSVERPDGSNFTLKIRSTKLEDSAMYFCASSEWGGSTHEQYFGPGTRLTVT.

This clone was counted once. CDR3: CASTTSGGWSTEAFF. CDR3 bases: TGTGCCAGTACAACATCAGGGGGTTGGAGCACTGAAGCTTTCTTT. The rearrangement joins TRBV19 to TRBJ1-1; TRBD1 matches at 7 bases. The CDR3 runs 15 residues. The V gene's germline CDR1 is LNHDA and CDR2 SQIVND (reference sequence). J gave up 4 bases and V 7 bases, and 12 bases lay outside the gene matches.

This chain links TRBV4-1 with TRBJ1-3; 8 bases line up with TRBD1. Germline values: CDR1 MGHRA, CDR2 YSYEKL. The CDR3 spans 17 residues. The V segment lost 0 bases and the J segment 5 bases; nucleotides outside the gene matches: 9. CDR3 in amino acids: CASSQDGTGGTRNTIYF. CDR3 in DNA: TGCGCCAGCAGCCAAGACGGGACAGGCGGCACCCGAAACACCATATATTTT.